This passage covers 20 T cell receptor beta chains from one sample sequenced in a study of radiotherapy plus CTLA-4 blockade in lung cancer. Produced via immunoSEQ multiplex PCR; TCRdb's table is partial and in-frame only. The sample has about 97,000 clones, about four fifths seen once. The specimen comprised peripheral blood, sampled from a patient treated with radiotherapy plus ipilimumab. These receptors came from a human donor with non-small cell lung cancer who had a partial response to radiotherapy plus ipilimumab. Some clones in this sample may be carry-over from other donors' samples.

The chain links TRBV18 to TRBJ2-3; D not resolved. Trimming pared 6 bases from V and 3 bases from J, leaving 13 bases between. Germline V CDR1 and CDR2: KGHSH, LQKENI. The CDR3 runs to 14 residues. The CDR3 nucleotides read TGTGCCAGCTCGCGCCAAGCGAAAACAGATACGCAGTATTTT. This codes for CASSRQAKTDTQYF.

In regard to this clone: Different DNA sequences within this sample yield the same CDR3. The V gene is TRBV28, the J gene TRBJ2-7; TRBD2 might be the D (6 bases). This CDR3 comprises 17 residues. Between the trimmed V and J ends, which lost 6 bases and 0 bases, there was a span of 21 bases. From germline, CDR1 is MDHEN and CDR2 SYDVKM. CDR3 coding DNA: TGTGCCAGCAGCCTATATCCATTGGGGACTGGCTCCTACGAGCAGTACTTC. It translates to CASSLYPLGTGSYEQYF.

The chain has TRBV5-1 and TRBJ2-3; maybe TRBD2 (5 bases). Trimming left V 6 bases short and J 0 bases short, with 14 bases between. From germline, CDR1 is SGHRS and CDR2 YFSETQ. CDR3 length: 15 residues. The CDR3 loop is CASIKADDSTDTQYF. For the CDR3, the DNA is TGCGCCAGCATTAAAGCGGACGATAGCACAGATACGCAGTATTTT.

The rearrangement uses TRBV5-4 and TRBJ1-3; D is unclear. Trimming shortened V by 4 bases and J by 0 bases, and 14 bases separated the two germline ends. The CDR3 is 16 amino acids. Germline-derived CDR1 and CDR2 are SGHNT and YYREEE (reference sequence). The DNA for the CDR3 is TGTGCCAGCAGCGAGGGCGGGAAGATCTCTGGAAACACCATATATTTT. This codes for CASSEGGKISGNTIYF.

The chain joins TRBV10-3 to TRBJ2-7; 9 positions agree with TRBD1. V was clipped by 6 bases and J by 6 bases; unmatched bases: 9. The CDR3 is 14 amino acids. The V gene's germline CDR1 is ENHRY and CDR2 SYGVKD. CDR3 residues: CAIRDRDRAPEQYF. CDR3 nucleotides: TGTGCCATCAGAGACCGGGACAGGGCTCCCGAGCAGTACTTC.

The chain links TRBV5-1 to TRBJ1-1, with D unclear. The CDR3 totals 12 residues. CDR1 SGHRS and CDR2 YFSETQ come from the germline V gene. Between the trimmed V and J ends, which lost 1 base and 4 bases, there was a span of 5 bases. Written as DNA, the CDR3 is TGCGCCAGCAGCTTGACAGCCACTGAAGCTTTCTTT. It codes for CASSLTATEAFF.

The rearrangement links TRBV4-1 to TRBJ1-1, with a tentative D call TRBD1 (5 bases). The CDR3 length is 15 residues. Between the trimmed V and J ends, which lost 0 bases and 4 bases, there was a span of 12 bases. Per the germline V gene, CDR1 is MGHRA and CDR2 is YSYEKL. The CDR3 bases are TGCGCCAGCAGCCAAGATCCGCCACAGGCCACTGAAGCTTTCTTT. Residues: CASSQDPPQATEAFF.

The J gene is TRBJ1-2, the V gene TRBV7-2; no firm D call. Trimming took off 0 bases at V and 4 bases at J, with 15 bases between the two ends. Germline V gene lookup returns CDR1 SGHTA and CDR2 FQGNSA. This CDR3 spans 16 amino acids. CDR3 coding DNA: TGTGCCAGCAGCTTAGCGCGGTCAGCAGAGGGCTATGGCTACACCTTC. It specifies CASSLARSAEGYGYTF.

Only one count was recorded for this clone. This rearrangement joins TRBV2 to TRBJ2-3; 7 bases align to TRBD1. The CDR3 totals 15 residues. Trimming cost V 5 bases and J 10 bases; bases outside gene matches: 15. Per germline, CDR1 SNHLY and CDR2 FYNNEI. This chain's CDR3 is CASSQQGQLRVSQYF. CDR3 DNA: TGTGCCAGCAGTCAACAGGGGCAACTACGGGTTTCGCAGTATTTT.

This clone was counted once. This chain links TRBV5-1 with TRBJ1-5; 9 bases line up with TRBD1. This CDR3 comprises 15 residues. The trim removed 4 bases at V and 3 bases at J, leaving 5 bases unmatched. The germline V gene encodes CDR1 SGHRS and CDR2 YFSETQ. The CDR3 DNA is TGCGCCAGCAGCATGACAGGGGGTGTCAATCAGCCCCAGCATTTT. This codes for CASSMTGGVNQPQHF.

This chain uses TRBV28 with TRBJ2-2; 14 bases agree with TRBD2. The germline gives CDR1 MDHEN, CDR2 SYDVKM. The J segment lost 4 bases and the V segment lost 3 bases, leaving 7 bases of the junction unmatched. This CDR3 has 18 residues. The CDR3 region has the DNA TGTGCCAGCAGTTTCTGGGGACTAGCGGGAGTGGGCACCGGGGAGCTGTTTTTT. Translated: CASSFWGLAGVGTGELFF.

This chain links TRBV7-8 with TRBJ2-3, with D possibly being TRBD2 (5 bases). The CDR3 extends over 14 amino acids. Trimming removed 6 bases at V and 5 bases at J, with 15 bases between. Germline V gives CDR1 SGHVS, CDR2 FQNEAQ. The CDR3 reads CASRRDLGKDTQYF. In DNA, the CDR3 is TGTGCCAGCAGGAGGGATTTGGGAAAAGATACGCAGTATTTT.

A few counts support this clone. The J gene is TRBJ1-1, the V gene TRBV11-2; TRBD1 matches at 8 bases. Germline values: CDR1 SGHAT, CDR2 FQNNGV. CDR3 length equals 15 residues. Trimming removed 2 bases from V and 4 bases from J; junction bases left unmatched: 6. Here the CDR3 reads CASSLSYRGITEAFF. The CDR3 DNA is TGTGCCAGCAGCTTATCCTACAGGGGGATCACTGAAGCTTTCTTT.

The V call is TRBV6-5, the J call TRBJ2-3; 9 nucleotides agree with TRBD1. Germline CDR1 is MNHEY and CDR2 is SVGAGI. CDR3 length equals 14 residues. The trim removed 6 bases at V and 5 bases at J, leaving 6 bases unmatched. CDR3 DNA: TGTGCCAGCAGCTTCGACAGGGGGAAAGATACGCAGTATTTT. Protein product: CASSFDRGKDTQYF.

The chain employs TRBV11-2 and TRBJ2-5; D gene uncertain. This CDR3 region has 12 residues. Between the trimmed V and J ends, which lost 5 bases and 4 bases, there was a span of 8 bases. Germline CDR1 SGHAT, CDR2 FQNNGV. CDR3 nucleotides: TGTGCCAGCAGCCCCTTCCGAGAGACCCAGTACTTC. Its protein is CASSPFRETQYF.

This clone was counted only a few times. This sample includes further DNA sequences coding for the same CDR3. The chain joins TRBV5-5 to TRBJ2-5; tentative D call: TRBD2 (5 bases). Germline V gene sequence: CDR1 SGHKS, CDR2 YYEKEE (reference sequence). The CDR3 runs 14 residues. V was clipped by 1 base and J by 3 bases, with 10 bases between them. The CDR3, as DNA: TGTGCCAGCAGCTTGTGGAGGTACGAAGAGACCCAGTACTTC. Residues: CASSLWRYEETQYF.

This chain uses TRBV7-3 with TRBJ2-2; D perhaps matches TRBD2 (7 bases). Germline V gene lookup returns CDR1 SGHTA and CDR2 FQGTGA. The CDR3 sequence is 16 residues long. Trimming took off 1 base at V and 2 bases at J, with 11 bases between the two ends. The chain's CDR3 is CASSLNGGLNTGELFF. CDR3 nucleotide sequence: TGTGCCAGCAGCTTAAACGGGGGGCTTAACACCGGGGAGCTGTTTTTT.

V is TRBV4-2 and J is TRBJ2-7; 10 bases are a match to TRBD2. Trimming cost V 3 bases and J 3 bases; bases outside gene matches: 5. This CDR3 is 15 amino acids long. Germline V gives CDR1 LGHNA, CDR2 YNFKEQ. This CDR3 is CASSQEAGGLYEQYF. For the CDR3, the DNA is TGTGCCAGCAGCCAGGAAGCGGGGGGGCTCTACGAGCAGTACTTC.

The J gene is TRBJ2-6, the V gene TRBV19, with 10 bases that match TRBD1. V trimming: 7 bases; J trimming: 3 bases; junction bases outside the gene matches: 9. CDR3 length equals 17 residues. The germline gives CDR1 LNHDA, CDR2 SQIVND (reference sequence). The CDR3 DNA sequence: TGTGCCAGTAAACATACCGGGACAGGGGATGGGGCCAACGTCCTGACTTTC. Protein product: CASKHTGTGDGANVLTF.

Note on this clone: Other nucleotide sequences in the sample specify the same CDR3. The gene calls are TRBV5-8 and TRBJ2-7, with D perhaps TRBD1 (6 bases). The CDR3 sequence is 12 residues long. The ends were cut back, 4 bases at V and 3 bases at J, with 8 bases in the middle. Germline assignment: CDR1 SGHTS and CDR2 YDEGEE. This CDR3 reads CASSPQGYEQYF. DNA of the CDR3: TGTGCCAGCAGCCCACAGGGCTACGAGCAGTACTTC.